This TCR beta chain came from a study of shared clonotypes between healthy human individuals. TCRdb keeps only in-frame clones here, not all; method: immunoSEQ multiplex PCR. The sample holds about 2.2 million clones, about 92% seen once. Germline V lookup: CDR1 MNHNS, CDR2 SASEGT. CDR3 length: 15 residues. Trimming removed 3 bases from V and 4 bases from J; junction bases left unmatched: 5. Positive CCR7 selection of CD45RO-negative cells yielded the naive CD8 cells, and terminally differentiated effector memory CD45RA+ cells were excluded. The chain links TRBV6-1 to TRBJ2-7; 11 bases are shared with TRBD1. Sequencing used naive CD8+ T cells from PBMCs. The sequence derives from a man younger than 35 in good health. Some clones in this sample may be carry-over from other donors' samples. CDR3 nucleotide sequence: TGTGCCAGCAGTGATTTGGGGGACAGGGGGTACGAGCAGTACTTC. Its translation: CASSDLGDRGYEQYF.